A selection of T cell receptor beta chains follows, all from one sample in a study of blood T cell repertoires in COVID-19. TCRdb's copy holds only in-frame clones and misses some; the assay was immunoSEQ multiplex PCR. The sample carries roughly 130,000 clones, roughly three quarters recorded once. Material: peripheral blood. These receptor sequences come from a woman in her 70s with COVID-19, enrolled during active disease. The CDR3 runs from the conserved cysteine through the conserved F or W. D genes are given only for firm matches. The size of a clone is reported for some rows only, either as once, few or many, or as a class for expanded clones.

abundance	j_gene	v_gene	d_gene	CDR3aa	CDR3nt
NA	TRBJ1-2	TRBV27	TRBD1	CASSSNRDRIDGYTF	TGTGCCAGCAGTTCCAACCGGGACAGGATTGATGGCTACACCTTC
NA	TRBJ2-7	TRBV6-5	TRBD1	CASNTGTGTGYEQYF	TGTGCCAGCAACACGGGGACAGGGACCGGCTACGAGCAGTACTTC
NA	TRBJ2-2	TRBV9	TRBD2	CASSRGGVTGELFF	TGTGCCAGCAGCCGCGGGGGGGTCACCGGGGAGCTGTTTTTT
NA	TRBJ2-7	TRBV11-2	TRBD1	CASSLTGTGVEQYF	TGTGCCAGCAGCCTTACCGGGACAGGGGTCGAGCAGTACTTC
NA	TRBJ1-1	TRBV9	NA	CASSVGSQGGTEAFF	TGTGCCAGCAGCGTCGGTTCGCAGGGAGGCACTGAAGCTTTCTTT
NA	TRBJ1-3	TRBV7-2	TRBD1	CASSPRTGAGNTIYF	TGTGCCAGCAGCCCCCGGACAGGTGCTGGAAACACCATATATTTT
NA	TRBJ2-7	TRBV28	TRBD1	CASSLFDRGEQYF	TGTGCCAGCAGTTTATTCGACAGGGGCGAGCAGTACTTC
NA	TRBJ2-1	TRBV18	NA	CASSPPSVYNEQFF	TGTGCCAGCTCACCACCGTCGGTTTACAATGAGCAGTTCTTC
NA	TRBJ2-6	TRBV5-1	NA	CASSLAVAGANVLTF	TGCGCCAGCAGCCTTGCGGTGGCTGGGGCCAACGTCCTGACTTTC
NA	TRBJ1-4	TRBV7-8	NA	CASSFRGVTNEKLFF	TGTGCCAGCAGCTTCAGGGGTGTTACTAATGAAAAACTGTTTTTT
NA	TRBJ2-1	TRBV7-9	TRBD2	CASSLSGTSHEQFF	TGTGCCAGCAGCTTATCCGGGACTAGTCATGAGCAGTTCTTC
few	TRBJ2-5	TRBV28	NA	CASSLGVLVETQYF	TGTGCCAGCAGTTTAGGAGTTTTGGTAGAGACCCAGTACTTC
once	TRBJ2-5	TRBV5-1	TRBD2	CASSLGTSGGQETQYF	TGCGCCAGCAGCTTGGGGACTAGCGGGGGCCAAGAGACCCAGTACTTC
NA	TRBJ2-4	TRBV28	TRBD1	CASSPGTGGHIQYF	TGTGCCAGCAGTCCCGGGACAGGGGGACACATTCAGTACTTC
NA	TRBJ1-6	TRBV10-2	TRBD1	CASSADRSSYNSPLHF	TGCGCCAGCAGCGCGGACAGGAGCTCCTATAATTCACCCCTCCACTTT
few	TRBJ1-5	TRBV18	TRBD1	CASSPLTGDQPQHF	TGTGCCAGCTCACCCTTAACAGGGGATCAGCCCCAGCATTTT
NA	TRBJ1-4	TRBV2	TRBD1	CASSQMGQASEKLFF	TGTGCCAGCAGCCAGATGGGACAGGCAAGTGAAAAACTGTTTTTT
NA	TRBJ1-5	TRBV2	NA	CASSEWRAQPQHF	TGTGCCAGCAGTGAGTGGAGGGCGCAGCCCCAGCATTTT
NA	TRBJ1-2	TRBV24-1	NA	CATSAQGSNYGYTF	TGTGCCACCAGTGCCCAGGGGTCTAACTATGGCTACACCTTC
once	TRBJ2-7	TRBV10-3	NA	CAIKGGEDYEQYF	TGTGCCATCAAGGGGGGGGAAGACTACGAGCAGTACTTC
few	TRBJ1-6	TRBV5-1	TRBD1	CASSSQGNRGSPLHF	TGCGCCAGCAGCTCACAGGGGAATCGGGGTTCACCCCTCCACTTT
NA	TRBJ1-1	TRBV5-1	NA	CASSARGSADTEAFF	TGCGCCAGCAGCGCCCGGGGGTCTGCGGACACTGAAGCTTTCTTT
NA	TRBJ1-2	TRBV5-6	TRBD1	CASRTGQGNYGYTF	TGTGCCAGCAGGACGGGACAGGGGAACTATGGCTACACCTTC
NA	TRBJ2-7	TRBV29-1	NA	CSVGGGPGPYEQYF	TGCAGCGTAGGGGGGGGCCCGGGGCCCTACGAGCAGTACTTC
few	TRBJ2-5	TRBV4-3	NA	CASSQTPGLQETQYF	TGCGCCAGCAGCCAGACTCCCGGCCTTCAAGAGACCCAGTACTTC
NA	TRBJ1-1	TRBV6-5	TRBD1	CASRDTGARTEAFF	TGTGCCAGCAGAGACACAGGGGCTCGGACTGAAGCTTTCTTT
NA	TRBJ2-1	TRBV7-9	NA	CASSSTGMRVNEQFF	TGTGCCAGCAGCTCGACGGGTATGCGGGTCAATGAGCAGTTCTTC
NA	TRBJ1-2	TRBV7-2	TRBD1	CASSLDRPGGGGYTF	TGTGCCAGCAGCTTAGACCGGCCAGGGGGCGGTGGCTACACCTTC
NA	TRBJ2-5	TRBV28	NA	CASRSGAETQYF	TGTGCCAGCAGGTCAGGGGCGGAGACCCAGTACTTC
NA	TRBJ1-5	TRBV5-8	NA	CASSGEGRGQPQHF	TGTGCCAGCAGTGGCGAAGGGCGGGGTCAGCCCCAGCATTTT
NA	TRBJ2-7	TRBV15	NA	CATTGTTGYEQYF	TGTGCCACCACCGGGACAACTGGATACGAGCAGTACTTC
NA	TRBJ1-3	TRBV30	TRBD1	CAWSHSAGGTGNTIYF	TGTGCCTGGAGTCACTCCGCAGGGGGAACTGGAAACACCATATATTTT
NA	TRBJ1-1	TRBV5-1	NA	CASSLEGGIGYTEAFF	TGCGCCAGCAGCTTGGAGGGAGGGATAGGTTACACTGAAGCTTTCTTT
once	TRBJ1-1	TRBV18	TRBD1	CASAKGQGRIGTEAFF	TGTGCCAGCGCCAAGGGACAGGGACGGATAGGCACTGAAGCTTTCTTT
NA	TRBJ2-2	TRBV3-1/TRBV3-2	TRBD1	CASSPGQGKAGELFF	TGTGCCAGCAGCCCGGGACAGGGTAAAGCCGGGGAGCTGTTTTTT
NA	TRBJ2-3	TRBV6-5	NA	CASRDKNTDTQYF	TGTGCCAGCCGGGACAAAAACACAGATACGCAGTATTTT
NA	TRBJ1-3	TRBV4-2	NA	CASSQARLGNTIYF	TGTGCCAGCAGCCAAGCGAGGCTCGGAAACACCATATATTTT
NA	TRBJ1-5	TRBV6-5	NA	CASRGPGAGQPQHF	TGTGCCAGCAGGGGCCCAGGGGCTGGGCAGCCCCAGCATTTT
once	TRBJ2-5	TRBV2	NA	CASSVQGRETQYF	TGTGCCAGCAGTGTGCAGGGTAGGGAGACCCAGTACTTC
NA	TRBJ1-2	TRBV12-3/TRBV12-4	NA	CASSSVYGYTF	TGTGCCAGCAGTTCCGTCTATGGCTACACCTTC
NA	TRBJ1-1	TRBV14	NA	CASSQQGNTEAFF	TGTGCCAGCAGCCAACAGGGGAACACTGAAGCTTTCTTT
NA	TRBJ1-5	TRBV2	NA	CASNVQGSSNQPQHF	TGTGCCAGCAACGTCCAGGGGAGTAGCAATCAGCCCCAGCATTTT
NA	TRBJ1-1	TRBV27	NA	CASSRPGSEAFF	TGTGCCAGCAGTCGTCCAGGATCGGAAGCTTTCTTT
NA	TRBJ2-3	TRBV7-2	TRBD2	CASSFGAGGRSDTQYF	TGTGCCAGCAGCTTTGGGGCGGGGGGGCGTTCAGATACGCAGTATTTT
NA	TRBJ1-4	TRBV5-1	NA	CASSRGGDPTSEKLFF	TGCGCCAGCAGCCGCGGGGGGGACCCTACGAGTGAAAAACTGTTTTTT
few	TRBJ2-7	TRBV10-3	TRBD1	CAIRETGGNEQYF	TGTGCCATCAGGGAGACAGGGGGCAACGAGCAGTACTTC
NA	TRBJ2-4	TRBV5-6	TRBD2	CASSLLAGDKNIQYF	TGTGCCAGCAGCTTACTAGCGGGGGACAAAAACATTCAGTACTTC
NA	TRBJ2-5	TRBV18	NA	CASSPRPGQQETQYF	TGTGCCAGCTCACCAAGGCCGGGACAACAAGAGACCCAGTACTTC
few	TRBJ1-2	TRBV7-2	NA	CASSLTASGYTF	TGTGCCAGCAGCTTAACAGCCTCTGGCTACACCTTC
NA	TRBJ2-2	TRBV28	NA	CASEKEHGELFF	TGTGCCAGCGAAAAAGAGCACGGGGAGCTGTTTTTT